This TCR beta chain was observed in a study of regulatory T cells in long-lasting Graves disease. About the research overall: Graves' patients who were just diagnosed had used antithyroid drugs for under 3 months.

As for time point: newly diagnosed GD, antithyroid drugs for less than 3 months. The TCR library was made from RNA extracted from PBMCs. EDTA tubes held about 9.7 milliliters of peripheral blood from each patient. Trimming took off 5 bases at V and 8 bases at J, with 18 bases between the two ends. Germline V gene sequence: CDR1 SGHAT, CDR2 FQNNGV. There are 14 residues in the CDR3. Arm-PCR with iRepertoire HTBI primers amplified the CDR3 regions for these TCR beta libraries. Per the original data handling: Among the samples, approximately 60 TRBV and 12 to 15 TRBJ segments were identified. MiXCR, applied by TCRdb to the multiplex PCR reads, yields one record per CDR3 protein. The V and J calls here are based on TCRdb, not the publication. The sample records roughly 420,000 distinct CDR3 sequences, less than 20% being singletons.

V usage is TRBV11-2 and J usage is TRBJ1-2; no firm D call. The source was peripheral blood mononuclear cells (PBMCs), collected at new diagnosis, from a patient treated with antithyroid drugs. This TCR came from a female donor with Graves disease. CDR3 DNA sequence: TGTGCCAGCAGCCCCTCGGGTACTATCGACGGCTACACCTTC. Encoded protein: CASSPSGTIDGYTF.